This T cell receptor beta chain was identified during a study of STAT5B mutations in CD4+ large granular lymphocyte leukemia. The CDR3 extends over 16 amino acids. Trimming removed 0 bases from V and 7 bases from J, with 16 bases in between. Germline values: CDR1 MNHEY, CDR2 SVGAGI. Profiled with immunoSEQ multiplex PCR; TCRdb holds only in-frame clones, not every one. The data show 15,000 to 20,000 clones, with approximately 84% seen just once and 13% held by the top ten. V is TRBV6-5 and J is TRBJ2-1; the D call may be TRBD1 or TRBD2 (5 bases each). The sequence derives from a human donor in good health. Sequencing used CD4+ T cells from blood buffy coats. CDR3 nucleotide sequence: TGTGCCAGCAGTTACTCGAGTAGTTTGTGGGGGAATGAGCAGTTCTTC. Protein product: CASSYSSSLWGNEQFF.